The source of this T cell receptor beta chain is a study of blood T cell repertoires in COVID-19. Study summary: The samples span acute and convalescent COVID-19 from the United States, Italy and Spain. Sources were T cells, B-cell-depleted T cells, or PBMCs; the material itself was cDNA or gDNA.

The authors' processing: Reference gene primer amplification in the assay estimated nucleated cell counts. Method: immunoSEQ multiplex PCR; TCRdb's copy keeps in-frame clones and lacks some. Clone size and V and J calls were adopted from that table, with D and trimming inferred from the DNA. The data contain around 100,000 clones, approximately 80% of them seen just once; the ten biggest clones take up roughly 24%. Germline V gene lookup returns CDR1 LGHNA and CDR2 YSLEER. Trimming pared 1 base from V and 6 bases from J, leaving 10 bases between. This CDR3 is 14 amino acids long. Only a few counts were recorded for this clone.

The origin of this receptor is a human donor in a cohort sampled during active COVID-19. The chain employs TRBV4-3 and TRBJ2-1, with D possibly TRBD2 on 5 matching bases. Sequencing input: peripheral blood. The CDR3 DNA reads as TGCGCCAGCAGCCAAGGGCTAGCCTTCAATGAGCAGTTCTTC. This encodes CASSQGLAFNEQFF.